This T cell receptor (beta chain) was recorded in a study of OX40 agonist ivuxolimab in advanced cancers. At the level of the study: Patients with hepatocellular carcinoma, melanoma, renal cell or head and neck cancer made up the dose-escalation patients. Of the participants, under 50% had some prior anti-PD-1, anti-PD-L1 or anti-CTLA-4 therapy, which was allowed.

The table came from immunoSEQ multiplex PCR; TCRdb's copy has only in-frame clones and leaves some out. The table records about 77,000 clones, about 93% of them present only once. Trimming left V 3 bases short and J 7 bases short, with 7 bases between. Germline CDR1 reads SGHTA; CDR2 reads FQGTGA. The CDR3 length is 13 residues. This receptor was taken from an adult with an advanced solid tumor such as melanoma, head and neck, liver or kidney cancer. V and J are TRBV7-3 and TRBJ1-6; D not resolved. Sample: CD4+ or CD8+ T cells sorted from blood, taken in a trial of the OX40 agonist ivuxolimab. CDR3: CASSFQWNSPLHF. DNA of the CDR3: TGTGCCAGCAGCTTTCAGTGGAATTCACCCCTCCACTTT.